These T cell receptor beta chains were read from a single sample in a study of radiation and T cells in renal cell carcinoma. Sequenced by immunoSEQ multiplex PCR; TCRdb stores in-frame clones only, minus some. Of 60,000 to 80,000 clones listed, 82% were seen once; the top ten hold nearly 6%. Sample: blood, taken from a patient whose treatment included radiotherapy and nephrectomy. These receptor sequences come from a man aged 55 to 70 with renal cell carcinoma. The CDR3 runs from the conserved cysteine through the conserved F or W. A D gene is named only where the DNA matches it firmly. Size values are once, few and many counts, or a class for expanded clones, and some rows have none.

j_gene | v_gene | d_gene | abundance | CDR3aa | CDR3nt
TRBJ1-2 | TRBV30 | TRBD1 | few | CAWSGGRGRSYGYTF | TGTGCCTGGAGTGGGGGGAGGGGGCGAAGCTATGGCTACACCTTC
TRBJ2-3 | TRBV7-2 | NA | NA | CASGLDAGYADTQYF | TGTGCCAGCGGCTTAGACGCGGGATATGCGGATACGCAGTATTTT
TRBJ2-4 | TRBV19 | NA | NA | CASSIDLGRENIQYF | TGTGCCAGTAGTATAGATCTGGGAAGGGAAAACATTCAGTACTTC
TRBJ2-5 | TRBV5-1 | TRBD2 | NA | CASSLGVRVAGYAQETQYF | TGCGCCAGCAGCTTGGGAGTTCGGGTAGCGGGATACGCTCAAGAGACCCAGTACTTC
TRBJ2-7 | TRBV6-6 | NA | NA | CASKAVSNYEQYF | TGTGCCAGCAAGGCAGTCTCAAACTACGAGCAGTACTTC
TRBJ2-1 | TRBV10-2 | NA | once | CASGPPPPEQFF | TGCGCCAGCGGGCCTCCCCCCCCTGAGCAGTTCTTC
TRBJ2-3 | TRBV5-4 | TRBD2 | NA | CASSLAASGRVSTDTQYF | TGTGCCAGCAGCTTGGCGGCTAGCGGGAGAGTGAGCACAGATACGCAGTATTTT
TRBJ1-2 | TRBV19 | NA | NA | CASSDRLLGQSDDGYTF | TGTGCCAGTAGCGACCGCCTTCTTGGGCAGAGCGATGATGGCTACACCTTC
TRBJ2-3 | TRBV15 | TRBD2 | NA | CATSSPLGAGGRDTQYF | TGTGCCACCAGCAGCCCCCTAGGAGCGGGAGGGCGGGATACGCAGTATTTT
TRBJ2-3 | TRBV7-7 | NA | NA | CATKAGQATDTQYF | TGTGCCACCAAGGCGGGACAAGCCACAGATACGCAGTATTTT
TRBJ2-7 | TRBV21-1 | NA | NA | CASSTRDCGSYEQYF | TGTGCCAGCAGCACCCGGGACTGTGGCTCCTACGAGCAGTACTTC
TRBJ2-2 | TRBV27 | TRBD2 | NA | CASSYIKRTSGRFDTGELFF | TGTGCCAGCAGCTATATCAAACGGACTAGCGGGAGGTTTGACACCGGGGAGCTGTTTTTT
TRBJ2-6 | TRBV27 | NA | NA | CASNHRGGANVLTF | TGTGCCAGCAACCACCGGGGGGGGGCCAACGTCCTGACTTTC
TRBJ2-7 | TRBV29-1 | NA | NA | CSVGPLPARNEQYF | TGCAGCGTTGGTCCCCTCCCCGCAAGGAACGAGCAGTACTTC
TRBJ2-1 | TRBV4-1 | TRBD1 | NA | CASSQKQGLGDEQFF | TGCGCCAGCAGCCAAAAACAGGGGTTAGGTGATGAGCAGTTCTTC
TRBJ2-7 | TRBV6-5 | TRBD2 | NA | CATNPGLARNEQYF | TGTGCCACCAATCCGGGACTAGCGAGGAACGAGCAGTACTTC
TRBJ2-3 | TRBV7-6 | NA | NA | CASSLGGWGWTDTQYF | TGTGCCAGCAGCTTAGGGGGGTGGGGCTGGACAGATACGCAGTATTTT
TRBJ2-7 | TRBV19 | TRBD1 | NA | CASSLRTGGYEQYF | TGTGCCAGTAGTCTCCGGACAGGGGGCTACGAGCAGTACTTC
TRBJ2-3 | TRBV10-1 | NA | NA | CASGEALDTQYF | TGCGCCAGCGGGGAGGCCTTGGATACGCAGTATTTT
TRBJ2-1 | TRBV7-8 | NA | NA | CASSLSALRVQFF | TGTGCCAGCAGTTTATCCGCGCTTAGGGTGCAGTTCTTC
TRBJ2-3 | TRBV11-2 | NA | NA | CASSLTTTQYF | TGTGCCAGCAGCTTGACAACTACGCAGTATTTT
TRBJ2-3 | TRBV29-1 | TRBD2 | NA | CSVVSGMGTDTQYF | TGCAGCGTTGTGAGCGGGATGGGCACAGATACGCAGTATTTT
TRBJ2-3 | TRBV6-6 | TRBD2 | NA | CASVAGRTTDTQYF | TGTGCCAGCGTAGCGGGAAGAACGACAGATACGCAGTATTTT
TRBJ1-5 | TRBV6-4 | TRBD1 | NA | CASSEGQGSPQHF | TGTGCCAGCAGTGAGGGACAGGGGAGCCCCCAGCATTTT
TRBJ2-5 | TRBV4-3 | TRBD2 | few | CASSQATPGGETQYF | TGCGCCAGCAGCCAAGCCACTCCGGGGGGAGAGACCCAGTACTTC
TRBJ2-6 | TRBV19 | NA | NA | CASSPTGSGANVLTF | TGTGCCAGTAGCCCTACAGGGTCTGGGGCCAACGTCCTGACTTTC
TRBJ2-5 | TRBV5-6 | NA | NA | CASSLPRGLQETQYF | TGTGCCAGCAGCCTACCCCGGGGGCTCCAAGAGACCCAGTACTTC
TRBJ2-7 | TRBV5-1 | TRBD2 | few | CASSFSGSSHEQYF | TGCGCCAGCAGCTTCAGCGGGAGTTCCCACGAGCAGTACTTC
TRBJ2-7 | TRBV11-3 | NA | NA | CASSLVPPSYEQYF | TGTGCCAGCAGCTTAGTTCCCCCCAGCTACGAGCAGTACTTC
TRBJ2-2 | TRBV19 | NA | NA | CATKRGRANTGELFF | TGTGCCACCAAAAGAGGCAGGGCGAACACCGGGGAGCTGTTTTTT
TRBJ2-1 | TRBV11-3 | TRBD2 | NA | CASSLFGGTSGKGKNNEQFF | TGTGCCAGCAGCTTATTCGGCGGGACTAGCGGGAAAGGGAAGAACAATGAGCAGTTCTTC
TRBJ2-3 | TRBV18 | TRBD2 | NA | CASFQEAGGPTDTQYF | TGTGCCAGCTTCCAAGAGGCGGGAGGGCCAACAGATACGCAGTATTTT
TRBJ2-7 | TRBV27 | TRBD1 | NA | CASSKQGLKNEQYF | TGTGCCAGCAGTAAACAGGGGCTCAAAAACGAGCAGTACTTC
TRBJ1-5 | TRBV27 | NA | NA | CASSLSRAFNQPQHF | TGTGCCAGCAGTTTAAGCAGAGCCTTCAATCAGCCCCAGCATTTT
TRBJ2-2 | TRBV4-3 | NA | NA | CASSQGTTNTGELFF | TGCGCCAGCAGCCAAGGAACAACGAACACCGGGGAGCTGTTTTTT
TRBJ2-1 | TRBV28 | TRBD2 | NA | CASSPSFGGGPEQFF | TGTGCCAGCAGTCCCTCTTTTGGGGGAGGGCCGGAGCAGTTCTTC
TRBJ2-1 | TRBV29-1 | TRBD2 | once | CSVGGGRKRESSNEQFF | TGCAGCGTGGGGGGAGGTCGAAAGCGGGAGAGTAGCAATGAGCAGTTCTTC
TRBJ2-4 | TRBV19 | TRBD1 | NA | CASSIARRDRDTIAKNIQYF | TGTGCCAGTAGTATAGCAAGGAGGGACAGGGATACAATAGCCAAAAACATTCAGTACTTC
TRBJ2-3 | TRBV9 | TRBD1 | NA | CASSVPPAGGRTDTQYF | TGTGCCAGCAGCGTACCCCCGGCAGGGGGCCGCACAGATACGCAGTATTTT
TRBJ1-1 | TRBV9 | NA | NA | CASSADSGTANTEAFF | TGTGCCAGCAGCGCCGACTCAGGAACTGCGAACACTGAAGCTTTCTTT
TRBJ1-5 | TRBV19 | NA | NA | CASSIKGGNQPQHF | TGTGCCAGTAGTATTAAAGGGGGCAATCAGCCCCAGCATTTT
TRBJ2-7 | TRBV28 | NA | NA | CASSPLSRSEQYF | TGTGCCAGCAGCCCCCTTTCCAGGAGCGAGCAGTACTTC
TRBJ2-3 | TRBV5-3 | NA | NA | CARSLRDFAASTDTQYF | TGTGCCAGAAGCTTGCGGGATTTTGCAGCTAGCACAGATACGCAGTATTTT
TRBJ1-2 | TRBV11-2 | NA | NA | CASSLDSYGYTF | TGTGCCAGCAGCTTAGACTCGTATGGCTACACCTTC
TRBJ1-2 | TRBV27 | NA | NA | CASSLSGNYGYTF | TGTGCCAGCAGTTTGTCGGGAAACTATGGCTACACCTTC